The 22 T cell receptor beta chains given below trace back to one sample, sequenced in a study of regulatory T cells in long-lasting Graves disease. The time point was: newly diagnosed GD, antithyroid drugs for less than 3 months. Isolated PBMC RNA provided the starting material for the TCR library. Library construction for TCR beta used iRepertoire HTBI primers and Arm-PCR of CDR3 regions. TCRdb fed the multiplex PCR reads into MiXCR, producing one record per CDR3 protein. This table holds about 620,000 distinct CDR3 sequences, under 20% found once. This sample was also put to use in a study of T cells in Graves' hyperthyroidism and ophthalmopathy.

The material was peripheral blood mononuclear cells (PBMCs), obtained at new diagnosis, from a patient treated with antithyroid drugs. The source of these receptors is a woman in her twenties or thirties with Graves disease.

V gene TRBV15 combines with J gene TRBJ2-7; D remains unclear. V dropped 3 bases and J dropped 3 bases, with 6 bases sitting between them. CDR1 and CDR2 (germline): LNHNV, YYDKDF (reference sequence). The CDR3 has 12 amino acids. CDR3 amino acids: CATSSRGYEQYF. The DNA for the CDR3 is TGTGCCACCAGCAGTCGAGGCTACGAGCAGTACTTC.

The V gene is TRBV7-9, the J gene TRBJ2-5; 7 bases map to TRBD2. V was pared by 3 bases and J by 4 bases, with 5 bases of the junction left unmatched. The CDR3 length is 14 residues. Looked up from germline, CDR1 is SEHNR and CDR2 is FQNEAQ (reference sequence). CDR3 DNA sequence: TGTGCCAGCAGCTTCGCATCGGGAGGAGAGACCCAGTACTTC. Amino acid sequence: CASSFASGGETQYF.

In this sample, this clonotype turned up a few times. J is TRBJ2-7 and V is TRBV5-1; D might be TRBD1 (6 bases). CDR1 and CDR2 from the germline V gene are SGHRS and YFSETQ. CDR3 size: 16 residues. V was cut by 0 bases and J by 5 bases, with 18 bases left in between. The CDR3 DNA reads as TGCGCCAGCAGCTTGGTAGGACAGCGGCCGACGGACGAGCAGTACTTC. Encoded protein: CASSLVGQRPTDEQYF. The full variable domain, with the rest looked up from reference TRBV5-1 and TRBJ2-7, is KAGVTQTPRYLIKTRGQQVTLSCSPISGHRSVSWYQQTPGQGLQFLFEYFSETQRNKGNFPGRFSGRQFSNSRSEMNVSTLELGDSALYLCASSLVGQRPTDEQYFGPGTRLTVT.

The table lists this clonotype with many counts. The gene calls are TRBV7-8 and TRBJ2-1; no definite D call. V lost 4 bases, J lost 2 bases, and 15 bases lay in between. This CDR3 has 16 residues. Germline V lookup: CDR1 SGHVS, CDR2 FQNEAQ. The CDR3 here is CASSSLVQEAYNEQFF. The CDR3 DNA reads TGTGCCAGCAGCTCCCTGGTCCAGGAAGCCTACAATGAGCAGTTCTTC. Together with reference TRBV7-8 and TRBJ2-1, the CDR3 gives the full variable domain: GAGVSQSPRYKVAKRGQDVALRCDPISGHVSLFWYQQALGQGPEFLTYFQNEAQLDKSGLPSDRFFAERPEGSVSTLKIQRTQQEDSAVYLCASSSLVQEAYNEQFFGPGTRLTVL.

The V gene is TRBV7-2, the J gene TRBJ2-1; 8 nucleotides align to TRBD2. Germline V gene lookup returns CDR1 SGHTA and CDR2 FQGNSA. The CDR3 sequence is 14 residues long. J was trimmed by 9 bases and V by 5 bases; bases with no gene match: 9. The CDR3, as DNA: TGTGCCAGCAGCACCAAGGTTAGCGGGGTTGAGCAGTTCTTC. Protein product: CASSTKVSGVEQFF. Supplemented by reference TRBV7-2 and TRBJ2-1, the full variable domain reads GAGVSQSPSNKVTEKGKDVELRCDPISGHTALYWYRQSLGQGLEFLIYFQGNSAPDKSGLPSDRFSAERTGGSVSTLTIQRTQQEDSAVYLCASSTKVSGVEQFFGPGTRLTVL.

This clonotype is a singleton in its sample. The rearrangement links TRBV27 to TRBJ2-2; D is uncertain. V was pared by 7 bases and J by 7 bases, with 7 bases between. The CDR3 consists of 11 residues. The germline V gene encodes CDR1 MNHEY and CDR2 SMNVEV (reference sequence). For the CDR3, the DNA is TGTGCCAGCAAGAGAGACGGGGAGCTGTTTTTT. Residues: CASKRDGELFF.

This clonotype was observed a handful of times. The J gene is TRBJ2-7, the V gene TRBV18, with D perhaps TRBD1 or TRBD2 (5 bases each). Germline V lookup: CDR1 KGHSH, CDR2 LQKENI. V gave up 6 bases and J gave up 3 bases, with 18 bases separating them. The CDR3 has 15 amino acids. CDR3 sequence: CASSLRGAEDYEQYF. CDR3 DNA: TGTGCCAGCTCGCTTCGAGGGGCTGAGGACTACGAGCAGTACTTC. Drawing the rest from reference TRBV18 and TRBJ2-7, the complete variable domain is NAGVMQNPRHLVRRRGQEARLRCSPMKGHSHVYWYRQLPEEGLKFMVYLQKENIIDESGMPKERFSAEFPKEGPSILRIQQVVRGDSAAYFCASSLRGAEDYEQYFGPGTRLTVT.

Comment on this clonotype: This may come from a read error, since a much larger clone is one base off. The rearrangement uses TRBV6-1 and TRBJ2-7; a possible D gene is TRBD2 (6 bases). Germline V lookup: CDR1 MNHNS, CDR2 SASEGT. The CDR3 contains 11 residues. The CDR3 DNA is TGTGCCAGCATGGAGGGATACGAGCTGTACTTC. Its protein is CASMEGYELYF.

V is TRBV20-1 and J is TRBJ2-3; D is perhaps TRBD2 (6 bases). The CDR3 covers 15 residues. Trimming removed 0 bases at V and 1 base at J, with 11 bases between. The germline V gene has CDR1 DFQATT and CDR2 SNEGSKA (reference sequence). CDR3 region: CSAREDGTGTDTQYF. The CDR3 DNA reads TGCAGTGCTAGAGAGGACGGGACTGGCACAGATACGCAGTATTTT.

This clonotype was found a few times. The chain links TRBV6-1 to TRBJ2-3; D is possibly TRBD2 (5 bases). Trimming pared 6 bases from V and 3 bases from J, leaving 10 bases between. The CDR3 spans 13 residues. Germline CDR1 reads MNHNS; CDR2 reads SASEGT. The CDR3 here is CASRVGVTDTQYF. The CDR3, as DNA: TGTGCCAGCAGGGTGGGAGTGACAGATACGCAGTATTTT.

This chain links TRBV28 with TRBJ2-6; D remains ambiguous. V shed 7 bases and J shed 2 bases, with 12 bases lying between them. The CDR3 sequence is 15 residues long. Germline CDR1 and CDR2: MDHEN and SYDVKM. In nucleotides, the CDR3 is TGTGCCAGCACCCAAGGGCAGACTGGGGCCAACGTCCTGACTTTC. Translated: CASTQGQTGANVLTF.

The chain employs TRBV15 and TRBJ1-6, with TRBD1 as a possible D gene (5 bases). The CDR3 has 14 amino acids. The V gene lost 6 bases and the J gene lost 7 bases, with 13 bases spanning the gap. The germline V gene encodes CDR1 LNHNV and CDR2 YYDKDF (reference sequence). The CDR3 loop reads CATSAGNENSPLHF. CDR3 nucleotides: TGTGCCACCAGTGCAGGGAACGAGAATTCACCCCTCCACTTT.

In this sample, this clonotype turned up a few times. This chain uses TRBV20-1 with TRBJ2-7; perhaps TRBD2 as D (5 bases). Germline V gives CDR1 DFQATT, CDR2 SNEGSKA (reference sequence). There are 13 residues in the CDR3. Trimming left V 4 bases short and J 3 bases short, with 13 bases between. In nucleotides, the CDR3 is TGCAGTGCTAACCCACTAGTTAACTACGAGCAGTACTTC. This gives the protein CSANPLVNYEQYF.

The V call is TRBV6-4, the J call TRBJ2-5; 11 bases fit TRBD2. The length of the CDR3 is 15 residues. Trimming cost V 4 bases and J 4 bases; bases outside gene matches: 5. Germline V gene data show CDR1 as MRHNA and CDR2 as SNTAGT. CDR3 bases: TGTGCCAGCAGTGTCGGGACTAGCGGCCTAGAGACCCAGTACTTC. It codes for CASSVGTSGLETQYF.

This clonotype was detected ten times or more. This chain connects TRBV12-3 or TRBV12-4 to TRBJ1-2, with D perhaps matching TRBD1 (5 bases). The ends were cut back, 3 bases at V and 3 bases at J, with 5 bases in the middle. The CDR3 is made up of 12 amino acids. The CDR3 is CASSLGHYGYTF. CDR3 nucleotide sequence: TGTGCCAGCAGTTTGGGACACTATGGCTACACCTTC.

The chain is built from TRBV20-1 and TRBJ1-3; the match to TRBD1 covers 7 bases. CDR1 and CDR2 from the germline V gene are DFQATT and SNEGSKA (reference sequence). Trimming took 6 bases from V and 1 from J; bases not matched to a gene: 6. The CDR3 extends over 14 amino acids. CDR3 residues: CSAYRTGSGNTIYF. The CDR3 DNA is TGCAGTGCATACAGGACAGGATCTGGAAACACCATATATTTT.

This clonotype occurred a few times. V gene TRBV20-1 combines with J gene TRBJ2-3; tentative D call: TRBD2 (5 bases). The CDR3 extends over 14 amino acids. Per the germline V gene, CDR1 is DFQATT and CDR2 is SNEGSKA (reference sequence). Between the trimmed V and J ends, which lost 7 bases and 3 bases, there was a span of 17 bases. CDR3 sequence: CSGAGGGRTDTQYF. CDR3 DNA sequence: TGCAGTGGCGCGGGTGGTGGCAGAACAGATACGCAGTATTTT.

Ten or more counts support this clonotype. The chain links TRBV28 to TRBJ2-3, with 9 bases that match TRBD2. The junction had 9 bases not matched to a gene; V was cut back by 3 bases and J by 2 bases. This CDR3 spans 17 amino acids. Germline assignment: CDR1 MDHEN and CDR2 SYDVKM. In nucleotides, the CDR3 is TGTGCCAGCAGTTTGGACCCTAGCGGGGCGGACACAGATACGCAGTATTTT. Translating it yields CASSLDPSGADTDTQYF. Using reference TRBV28 and TRBJ2-3 for the parts outside the CDR3, the full variable domain is DVKVTQSSRYLVKRTGEKVFLECVQDMDHENMFWYRQDPGLGLRLIYFSYDVKMKEKGDIPEGYSVSREKKERFSLILESASTNQTSMYLCASSLDPSGADTDTQYFGPGTRLTVL.

The chain has TRBV12-3 or TRBV12-4 and TRBJ1-3, with 7 bases fitting TRBD1. V lost 7 bases, J lost 2 bases, and 5 bases stayed unmatched. The CDR3 has 14 residues. This CDR3 is CASNRGIAGNTIYF. The CDR3 nucleotides read TGTGCCAGCAACAGGGGAATAGCTGGAAACACCATATATTTT.

V gene TRBV6-1 combines with J gene TRBJ1-5; no clear D gene. The germline V gene encodes CDR1 MNHNS and CDR2 SASEGT. The CDR3 loop spans 15 amino acids. Trimming pared 6 bases from V and 5 bases from J, leaving 17 bases between. The CDR3 nucleotides read TGTGCCAGCAGGGCCTATATAGGAGCAGATCAGCCCCAGCATTTT. Translating gives CASRAYIGADQPQHF.

V usage is TRBV7-3 and J usage is TRBJ2-2; TRBD1 or TRBD2 may be the D gene (5 bases each). The CDR3 length is 17 residues. Germline CDR1 SGHTA, CDR2 FQGTGA. V gave up 2 bases and J gave up 1 base, with 14 bases separating them. CDR3 coding DNA: TGTGCCAGCAGCTTATACGCCGAGGGGCTGAACACCGGGGAGCTGTTTTTT. Encoded protein: CASSLYAEGLNTGELFF.

V usage is TRBV7-9 and J usage is TRBJ2-3, with no clear D. V shed 4 bases and J shed 0 bases, with 14 bases lying between them. The V gene's germline CDR1 is SEHNR and CDR2 FQNEAQ (reference sequence). The CDR3 extends over 16 amino acids. CDR3 amino acids: CASSSTPRGSTDTQYF. The CDR3 nucleotides read TGTGCCAGCAGCTCCACCCCACGCGGTAGCACAGATACGCAGTATTTT.